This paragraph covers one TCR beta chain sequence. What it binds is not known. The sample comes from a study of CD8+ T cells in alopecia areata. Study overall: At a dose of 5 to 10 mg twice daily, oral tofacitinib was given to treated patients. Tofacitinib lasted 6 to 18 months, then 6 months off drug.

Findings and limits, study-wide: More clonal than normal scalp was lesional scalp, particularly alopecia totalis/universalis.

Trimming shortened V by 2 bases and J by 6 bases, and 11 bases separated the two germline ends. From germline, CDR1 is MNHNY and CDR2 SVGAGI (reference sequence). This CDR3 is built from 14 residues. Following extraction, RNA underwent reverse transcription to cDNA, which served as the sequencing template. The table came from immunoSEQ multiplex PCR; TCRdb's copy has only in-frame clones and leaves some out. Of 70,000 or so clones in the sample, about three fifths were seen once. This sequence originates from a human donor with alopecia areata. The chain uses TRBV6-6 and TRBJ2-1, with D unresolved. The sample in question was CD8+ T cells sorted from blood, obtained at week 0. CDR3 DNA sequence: TGTGCCAGCAGTTACCCCGCGTCAGCCAATGAGCAGTTCTTC. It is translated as CASSYPASANEQFF.